The rows below give T cell receptor beta chains drawn from one sample of a study of regulatory T cells in long-lasting Graves disease. A single record per CDR3 protein comes from TCRdb applying MiXCR to the multiplex PCR reads. The profile shows approximately 400,000 distinct CDR3 sequences, more than 13% of them singletons. These same records also appear under a second study, on T cells in Graves' hyperthyroidism and ophthalmopathy.

Material: peripheral blood mononuclear cells (PBMCs), obtained at new diagnosis, from a patient treated with antithyroid drugs. All receptors come from a woman in her thirties with Graves disease. Each CDR3 is given with its conserved first and last residue. Each record gives: clone size, V gene, J gene, D gene, CDR3 DNA, CDR3 protein. The D gene is left open where the match is weak. Clone size appears in some rows only: once, few, many, or a class for an expanded clone.

many	TRBV3-1	TRBJ1-5	-	TGTGCCAGCAGCTCACCCGGTTCGCCCCAGCATTTT	CASSSPGSPQHF
-	TRBV20-1	TRBJ2-1	-	TGCAGTGCCCGGGACTTCGGAACCTACAATGAGCAGTTCTTC	CSARDFGTYNEQFF
many	TRBV6-2/TRBV6-3	TRBJ2-3	TRBD1	TGTGCCAGCAAGACCGGGACAGGGGACACAGATACGCAGTATTTT	CASKTGTGDTDTQYF
many	TRBV4-1	TRBJ2-3	-	TGCGCCAGCAGCCAAGTACTGATCACAGATACGCAGTATTTT	CASSQVLITDTQYF
few	TRBV6-5	TRBJ2-4	-	TGTGCCAGCAGTTATGGGGCTGGGGCCAAAAACATTCAGTACTTC	CASSYGAGAKNIQYF
-	TRBV4-1	TRBJ2-5	-	TGCGCCAGCAGCCAACCTAGTCAAGAGACCCAGTACTTC	CASSQPSQETQYF
many	TRBV5-1	TRBJ1-1	TRBD1	TGCGCCAGCAGCGCCGGGACAGGGGGTTGGAACACTGAAGCTTTCTTT	CASSAGTGGWNTEAFF
many	TRBV7-9	TRBJ1-5	-	TGTGCCAGCAGCTTAGGGGGGGGAGCCTTTCAGCCCCAGCATTTT	CASSLGGGAFQPQHF
-	TRBV24-1	TRBJ2-1	-	TGTGCCACCAGTGATCCTGGGGCCAGGGGCTACAATGAGCAGTTCTTC	CATSDPGARGYNEQFF
few	TRBV6-1	TRBJ1-4	-	TGTGCCAGCACGACCCCGGGAACAAATGAAAAACTGTTTTTT	CASTTPGTNEKLFF
many	TRBV27	TRBJ2-2	-	TGTGCCAGCACTCCTAGCCCCTCGGGAGTAGGTTATAGCGGGGAGCTGTTTTTT	CASTPSPSGVGYSGELFF
many	TRBV20-1	TRBJ2-7	TRBD2	TGCAGTGCTAGAGAAGGTCCCGGGACTAGGGACGAGCAGTACTTC	CSAREGPGTRDEQYF
-	TRBV25-1	TRBJ2-2	-	TGTGCCAGCAGCCCACGGACCTCGCGGGGGGAGCTGTTTTTT	CASSPRTSRGELFF
-	TRBV29-1	TRBJ1-2	-	TGCAGCGCACAGGATTACTATGGCTACACCTTC	CSAQDYYGYTF
many	TRBV5-1	TRBJ2-3	-	TGCGCCAGCAGCTTGGAGGGCTTCACAGATACGCAGTATTTT	CASSLEGFTDTQYF
many	TRBV18	TRBJ2-1	TRBD2	TGTGCCAGCTCACGTGTCCCATCCGCGGCGGGAGATCTGAATGAGCAGTTCTTC	CASSRVPSAAGDLNEQFF
many	TRBV5-1	TRBJ2-3	-	TGCGCCAGCGAGAGAGGTCAGCTCACAGATACGCAGTATTTT	CASERGQLTDTQYF
-	TRBV12-3/TRBV12-4	TRBJ2-7	TRBD1	TGTGCCAGCAGTCCCGACCGGACAGGGGGATACGAGCAGTACTTC	CASSPDRTGGYEQYF
-	TRBV11-2	TRBJ2-1	TRBD1	TGTGCCAGCAGCACAACAGGGGGCTCATATGAGCAGTTCTTC	CASSTTGGSYEQFF
few	TRBV9	TRBJ2-1	TRBD1	TGTGCCAGCAGCGTCCCCGAGGGGGCGTCCTACAATGAGCAGTTCTTC	CASSVPEGASYNEQFF
-	TRBV6-9	TRBJ1-1	-	TGTGCCAGCAGTTACTCCGGCAGTAACACTGAAGCTTTCTTT	CASSYSGSNTEAFF
-	TRBV30	TRBJ1-4	-	TGTGCCTGGAGTGAGGGGGGGATCGCGGAAAAACTGTTTTTT	CAWSEGGIAEKLFF
many	TRBV11-2	TRBJ2-7	-	TGTGCCAGCAGCTTAGGATCAGGGTATACCTACGAGCAGTACTTC	CASSLGSGYTYEQYF
many	TRBV27	TRBJ1-4	-	TGTGCCAGCAGTCGGGCGGCCGCTAATGAAAAACTGTTTTTT	CASSRAAANEKLFF
many	TRBV28	TRBJ2-7	-	TGTGCCAGCAGTTACCCTGGGGGGTTCTACGAGCAGTACTTC	CASSYPGGFYEQYF
-	TRBV27	TRBJ2-1	-	TGTGCCAGCAGTTCAAAACCGGGTGGCTTTGGGAATGAGCAGTTCTTC	CASSSKPGGFGNEQFF
many	TRBV5-6	TRBJ1-2	-	TGTGCCAGCAGCTTGGGTCCCAATTCAGGCTATGGCTACACCTTC	CASSLGPNSGYGYTF
many	TRBV30	TRBJ2-1	-	TGTGCCTGGAGTGTACAGTTTCGGGGCCTTGAGTCCTACAATGAGCAGTTCTTC	CAWSVQFRGLESYNEQFF
few	TRBV5-1	TRBJ2-1	TRBD2	TGCGCCAGCACCCTAGACCTGGGGGGGACTAATGAGCAGTTCTTC	CASTLDLGGTNEQFF
few	TRBV15	TRBJ2-7	-	TGTGCCACCAGCTCGCGAGAACGGGTCTTTTCCTACGAGCAGTACTTC	CATSSRERVFSYEQYF
few	TRBV5-1	TRBJ1-1	-	TGCGCCAGCAGCTCGGGCAAAGAAGCTTTCTTT	CASSSGKEAFF
few	TRBV6-5	TRBJ1-4	-	TGTGCCAGCAGTTTTGACAGAAGAAATGAAAAACTGTTTTTT	CASSFDRRNEKLFF
few	TRBV6-5	TRBJ2-1	TRBD2	TGTGCCAGCAGTTCAACCGGACTAGCGGTGTCCTACAATGAGCAGTTCTTC	CASSSTGLAVSYNEQFF
many	TRBV6-1	TRBJ2-3	TRBD2	TGTGCCAGCGGACTAGCGGGACGCGATACGCAGTATTTT	CASGLAGRDTQYF
many	TRBV2	TRBJ2-4	TRBD1	TGTGCCAGCAGCTCGACAGGGACGGGAAACATTCAGTACTTC	CASSSTGTGNIQYF
-	TRBV7-3	TRBJ2-1	TRBD2	TGTGCCAGCAGCCCCACCGGGGCTAGCGGGATCAGTGAGCAGTTCTTC	CASSPTGASGISEQFF
many	TRBV6-2/TRBV6-3	TRBJ2-1	-	TGTGCCAGCAGTGAAGGCGGCGGGAACGAGCAGTTCTTC	CASSEGGGNEQFF
once	TRBV18	TRBJ2-5	TRBD1	TGTGCCATAAAGGTTCAGGGGGCATCAGAGACCCAGTACTTC	CAIKVQGASETQYF
many	TRBV10-1	TRBJ2-1	TRBD1	TGCGCCAGCCGTGGGGACAGGGGCTACAATGAGCAGTTCTTC	CASRGDRGYNEQFF
-	TRBV18	TRBJ2-3	-	TGTGCCAGCTCCCTCGGGGCAACCACAGATACGCAGTATTTT	CASSLGATTDTQYF
many	TRBV7-3	TRBJ2-2	-	TGTGCCAGCAGCCCTAGCGTCTTGGGCGGGGAGCTGTTTTTT	CASSPSVLGGELFF
-	TRBV14	TRBJ2-5	-	TGTGCCAGCAGCCGACAGGCGGGGGAGACCCAGTACTTC	CASSRQAGETQYF
few	TRBV11-2	TRBJ1-6	-	TGTGCCAGCAGGACGGGACCGACGGATTCACCCCTCCACTTT	CASRTGPTDSPLHF
many	TRBV3-1	TRBJ2-7	-	TGTGCCAGCAGCCTTAAGGACTACGAGCAGTACTTC	CASSLKDYEQYF
-	TRBV30	TRBJ1-1	-	TGTGCCTGGACCGGACAGACTTCGAACACTGAAGCTTTCTTT	CAWTGQTSNTEAFF
-	TRBV27	TRBJ1-2	-	TGTGCCAGCAGGGGCAGGGGAGTAGGGTATTGTGGCTACACCTTC	CASRGRGVGYCGYTF
few	TRBV5-6	TRBJ1-4	-	TGTGCCAGCAGCTTGGATCAGGGTGGTTATGAAAAACTGTTTTTT	CASSLDQGGYEKLFF
many	TRBV11-2	TRBJ2-7	-	TGTGCCAGCAGCTTGTTGATTGAGCAGTACTTC	CASSLLIEQYF
-	TRBV7-3	TRBJ2-3	-	TGTGCCAGCAGCTTATTCGATTCGGATACGCAGTATTTT	CASSLFDSDTQYF
few	TRBV15	TRBJ1-5	-	TGTGCCACCAGCGGGAGCAATCAGCCCCAGCATTTT	CATSGSNQPQHF
many	TRBV5-1	TRBJ2-3	-	TGCGCCAGCAGCTTGGAAGTCGGGGGCACAGATACGCAGTATTTT	CASSLEVGGTDTQYF
few	TRBV5-1	TRBJ1-1	-	TGCGCCAGCAGCTTGGTCTGGGGCGGGTCGGGAAACACTGAAGCTTTCTTT	CASSLVWGGSGNTEAFF
few	TRBV20-1	TRBJ2-7	TRBD2	TGCAGTGCTAGAGAACTAGCGGGAGTGTACGAGCAGTACTTC	CSARELAGVYEQYF
many	TRBV20-1	TRBJ2-1	TRBD2	TGCAGTGCTTCAATACTAGCGGGGACCAGGGGTGAGCAGTTCTTC	CSASILAGTRGEQFF
-	TRBV18	TRBJ2-5	TRBD2	TGTGCCAGCTCACGACTAGCGGGGGTGGAGACCCAGTACTTC	CASSRLAGVETQYF